Reported below is one TCR beta chain. Its antigen remains unidentified. No much larger clone exists at a distance of one base, and base qualities are not known. The method was the immunoSEQ multiplex PCR assay. TCRdb holds this immuneACCESS table with in-frame rearrangements only. Some clones are missing; in checked studies, unresolved V genes explain under half, and the rest has no known cause. Recorded for this sample are tens of thousands of clones; about 90% of them occurred a single time. The ten top clones hold over 2% of the sample. The data derive from a study of control samples from healthy donors and cancer patients (dated by TCRdb to 2018 to 2020). The receptor was derived from a woman aged 45 to 65 with head and neck cancer. Sequencing was performed on PBMCs.

The DNA reads as follows: TGTGCCAGCAGGGCGGCAGCCCCCAATGAGCAGTTCTTC. It translates as CASRAAAPNEQFF. This sequence uses TRBV6-5 and TRBJ2-1, with an unclear D gene assignment. Including cysteine and phenylalanine, the CDR3 has 13 amino acids. Solely the CDR3 DNA is kept, with 39 bases framed from the first base. V is clipped by 6 bases and J by 6 bases, and the sequence between their germline boundaries is 12 bases long. For CDR1 and CDR2, the germline V gene lists MNHEY and SVGAGI.